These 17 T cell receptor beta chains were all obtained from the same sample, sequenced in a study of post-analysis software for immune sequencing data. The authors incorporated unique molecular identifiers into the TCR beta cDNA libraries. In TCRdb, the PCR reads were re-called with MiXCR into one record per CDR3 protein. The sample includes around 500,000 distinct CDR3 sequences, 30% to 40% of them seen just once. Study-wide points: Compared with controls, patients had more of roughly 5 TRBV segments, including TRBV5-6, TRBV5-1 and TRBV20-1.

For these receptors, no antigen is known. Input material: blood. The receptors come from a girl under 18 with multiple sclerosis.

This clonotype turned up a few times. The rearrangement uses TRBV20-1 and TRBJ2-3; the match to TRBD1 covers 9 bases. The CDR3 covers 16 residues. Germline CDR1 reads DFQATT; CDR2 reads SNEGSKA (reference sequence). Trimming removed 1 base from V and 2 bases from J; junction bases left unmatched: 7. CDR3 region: CSARVGGQGATDTQYF. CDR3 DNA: TGCAGTGCTAGAGTGGGGGGACAGGGAGCCACAGATACGCAGTATTTT.

The CDR3 is CASSYLTSGGDDEQFF. CDR3 bases: TGTGCCAGCAGTTACCTGACTAGCGGGGGGGACGATGAGCAGTTCTTC. The chain recombines TRBV6-2 or TRBV6-3 with TRBJ2-1; 14 bases match TRBD2. Germline V CDR1 and CDR2: MNHEY, SVGEGT. The CDR3 length is 16 residues. The trim removed 2 bases at V and 8 bases at J, leaving 5 bases unmatched.

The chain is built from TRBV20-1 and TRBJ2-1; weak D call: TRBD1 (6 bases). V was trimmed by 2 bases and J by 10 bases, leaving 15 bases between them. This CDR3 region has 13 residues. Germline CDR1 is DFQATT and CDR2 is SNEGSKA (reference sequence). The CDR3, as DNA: TGCAGTGCTAGACGACCAGGAGACAGGGAGCAGTTCTTC. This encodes CSARRPGDREQFF.

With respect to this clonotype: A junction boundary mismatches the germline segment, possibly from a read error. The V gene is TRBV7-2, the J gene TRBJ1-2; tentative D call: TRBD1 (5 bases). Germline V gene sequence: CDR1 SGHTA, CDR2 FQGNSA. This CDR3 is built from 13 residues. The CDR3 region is CASSLAGSAGYTF. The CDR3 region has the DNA TGTGCCAGCAGCCTAGCAGGGTCGGCTGGCTACACCTTC.

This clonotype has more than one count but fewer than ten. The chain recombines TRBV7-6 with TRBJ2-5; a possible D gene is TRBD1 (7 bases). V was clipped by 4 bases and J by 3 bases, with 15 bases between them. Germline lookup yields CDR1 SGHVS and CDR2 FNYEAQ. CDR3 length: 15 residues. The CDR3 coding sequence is TGTGCCAGCAGCTATGACCAGGGGGGAGAAGAGACCCAGTACTTC. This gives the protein CASSYDQGGEETQYF.

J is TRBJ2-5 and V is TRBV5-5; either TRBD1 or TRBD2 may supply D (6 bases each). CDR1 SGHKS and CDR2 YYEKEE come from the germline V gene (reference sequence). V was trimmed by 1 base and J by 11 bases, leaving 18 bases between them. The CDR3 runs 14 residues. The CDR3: CASSLTTGPREQYF. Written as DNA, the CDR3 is TGTGCCAGCAGCTTGACAACAGGGCCCCGGGAGCAGTACTTC.

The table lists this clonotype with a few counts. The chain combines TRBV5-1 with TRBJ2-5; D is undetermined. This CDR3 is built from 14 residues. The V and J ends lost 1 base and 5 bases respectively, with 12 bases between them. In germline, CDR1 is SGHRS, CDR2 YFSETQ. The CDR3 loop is CASSLTPSQETQYF. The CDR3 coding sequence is TGCGCCAGCAGCTTGACCCCTAGTCAGGAGACCCAGTACTTC.

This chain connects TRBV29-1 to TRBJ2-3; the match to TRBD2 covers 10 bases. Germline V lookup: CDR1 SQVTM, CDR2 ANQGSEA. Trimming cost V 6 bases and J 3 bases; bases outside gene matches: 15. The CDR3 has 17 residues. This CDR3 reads CSVSLAERGGLTDTQYF. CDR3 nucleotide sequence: TGCAGCGTGAGTCTTGCCGAGCGGGGGGGCCTTACAGATACGCAGTATTTT.

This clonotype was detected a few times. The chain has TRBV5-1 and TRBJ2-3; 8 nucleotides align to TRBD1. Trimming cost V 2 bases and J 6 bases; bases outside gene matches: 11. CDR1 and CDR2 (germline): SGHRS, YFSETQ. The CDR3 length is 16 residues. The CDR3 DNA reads TGCGCCAGCAGCTTACCGGGACAGGTGGGGTTGGATACGCAGTATTTT. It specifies CASSLPGQVGLDTQYF.

The CDR3 DNA reads TGTGCCAGCAGATCCGGGACCCTTCGTGATAATGAGCAGTTCTTC. Translated, it gives CASRSGTLRDNEQFF. This chain links TRBV11-2 with TRBJ2-1; D may match TRBD1 or TRBD2 (5 bases each). In germline, CDR1 is SGHAT, CDR2 FQNNGV. Trimming took off 6 bases at V and 7 bases at J, with 19 bases between the two ends. The length of the CDR3 is 15 residues.

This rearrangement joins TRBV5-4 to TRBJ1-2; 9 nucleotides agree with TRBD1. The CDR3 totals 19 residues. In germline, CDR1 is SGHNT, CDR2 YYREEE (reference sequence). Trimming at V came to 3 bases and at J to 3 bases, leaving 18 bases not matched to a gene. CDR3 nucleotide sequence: TGTGCCAGCAGCTCCCCGGGACAGGGTCATAGCTATCGGGACTATGGCTACACCTTC. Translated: CASSSPGQGHSYRDYGYTF.

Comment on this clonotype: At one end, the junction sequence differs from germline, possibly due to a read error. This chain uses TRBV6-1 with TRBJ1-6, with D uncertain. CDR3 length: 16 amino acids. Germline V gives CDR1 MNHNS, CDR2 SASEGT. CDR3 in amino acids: CASSEGRKLYNSPLHF. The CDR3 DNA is TGTGCCAGCAGTGAAGGGCGGAAGCTTTATAATTCGCCCCTCCACTTT.

The CDR3 protein is CSARDQGPNYGYTF. CDR3 bases: TGCAGTGCTAGAGACCAGGGGCCGAACTATGGCTACACCTTC. This chain links TRBV20-1 with TRBJ1-2; the D gene is possibly TRBD1 (6 bases). Germline loops: CDR1 DFQATT, CDR2 SNEGSKA (reference sequence). The CDR3 length is 14 residues. Trimming removed 0 bases at V and 2 bases at J, with 10 bases between.

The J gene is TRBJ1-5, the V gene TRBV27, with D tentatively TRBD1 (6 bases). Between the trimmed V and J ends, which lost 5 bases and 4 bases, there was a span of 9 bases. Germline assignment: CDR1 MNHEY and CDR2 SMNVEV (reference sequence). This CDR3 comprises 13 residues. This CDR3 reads CASSMDRNQPQHF. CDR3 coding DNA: TGTGCCAGCAGTATGGACAGAAATCAGCCCCAGCATTTT.

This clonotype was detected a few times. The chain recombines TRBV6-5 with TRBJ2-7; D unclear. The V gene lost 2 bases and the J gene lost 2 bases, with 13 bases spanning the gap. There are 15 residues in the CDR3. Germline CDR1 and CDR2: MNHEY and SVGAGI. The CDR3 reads CASSYESSTAYEQYF. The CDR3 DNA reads TGTGCCAGCAGTTACGAGTCTTCAACTGCCTACGAGCAGTACTTC.

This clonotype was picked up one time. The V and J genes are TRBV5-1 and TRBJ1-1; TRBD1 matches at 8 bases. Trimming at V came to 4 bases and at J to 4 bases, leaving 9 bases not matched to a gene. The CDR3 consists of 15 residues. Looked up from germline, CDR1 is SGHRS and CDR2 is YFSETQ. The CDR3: CASSQYTTGATEAFF. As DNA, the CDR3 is TGCGCCAGCAGCCAATACACGACAGGGGCCACTGAAGCTTTCTTT.

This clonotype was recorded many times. In DNA form, the CDR3 reads TGTGCCAGCAGTCGAACTAGCGGGGGGGCCGCCTACAATGAGCAGTTCTTC. Protein product: CASSRTSGGAAYNEQFF. This chain connects TRBV6-4 to TRBJ2-1; the match to TRBD2 covers 13 bases. CDR3 length: 17 residues. CDR1 and CDR2 (germline): MRHNA, SNTAGT. V shed 5 bases and J 2 bases; nucleotides not matched to a gene: 6.